This entry describes one T cell receptor (beta chain). The antigen is unknown. V gave up 0 bases and J gave up 4 bases, with 19 bases separating them. The CDR3 is made up of 17 amino acids. CDR1 and CDR2 from the germline V gene are SGDLS and YYNGEE. Only in-frame clones appear in the TCRdb table, and some are missing; sequencing was by immunoSEQ multiplex PCR. The sample holds tens of thousands of clones; about 93% are singletons and the top ten take around 15%. This specimen comes from a study of OX40 agonist ivuxolimab in advanced cancers. Study conclusions and caveats: At 0.1 to 3.0 mg/kg, CD4+ and CD8+ blood T cells expanded clonally by week 6.

The TCR sequence derives from an adult with an advanced solid tumor such as melanoma, head and neck, liver or kidney cancer. The J gene is TRBJ1-1, the V gene TRBV9; D is unresolved. The sample consisted of CD4+ or CD8+ T cells sorted from blood, taken in a trial of the OX40 agonist ivuxolimab. The CDR3 sequence: CASSVGGIGRWSTEAFF. CDR3 bases: TGTGCCAGCAGCGTAGGGGGAATCGGAAGGTGGAGCACTGAAGCTTTCTTT.